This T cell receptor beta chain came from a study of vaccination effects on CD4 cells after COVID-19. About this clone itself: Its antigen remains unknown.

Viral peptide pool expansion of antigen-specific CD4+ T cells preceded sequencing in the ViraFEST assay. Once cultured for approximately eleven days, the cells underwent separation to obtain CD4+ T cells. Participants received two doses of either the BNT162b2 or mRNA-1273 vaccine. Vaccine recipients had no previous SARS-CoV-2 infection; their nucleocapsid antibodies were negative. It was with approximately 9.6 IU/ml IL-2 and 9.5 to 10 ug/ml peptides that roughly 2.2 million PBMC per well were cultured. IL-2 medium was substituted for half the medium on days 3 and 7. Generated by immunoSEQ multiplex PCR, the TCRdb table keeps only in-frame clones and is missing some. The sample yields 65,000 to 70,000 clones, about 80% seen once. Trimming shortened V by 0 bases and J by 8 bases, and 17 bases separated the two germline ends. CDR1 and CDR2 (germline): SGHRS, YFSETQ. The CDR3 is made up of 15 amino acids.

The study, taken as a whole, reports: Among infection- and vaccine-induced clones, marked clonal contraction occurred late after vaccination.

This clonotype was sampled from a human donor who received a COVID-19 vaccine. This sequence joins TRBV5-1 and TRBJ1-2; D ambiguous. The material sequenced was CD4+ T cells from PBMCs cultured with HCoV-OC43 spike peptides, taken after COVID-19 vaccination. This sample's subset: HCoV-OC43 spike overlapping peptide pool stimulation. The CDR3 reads CASSLDEGYYGGYTF. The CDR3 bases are TGCGCCAGCAGCTTGGATGAGGGATACTATGGCGGCTACACCTTC.